The entry that follows covers one T cell receptor (beta chain) sequence. Its antigen is undetermined. The CDR3 is 11 amino acids. Germline V lookup: CDR1 LNHDA, CDR2 SQIVND (reference sequence). Trimming cost V 5 bases and J 11 bases, with 10 bases left between them. The entry originates in a study of T cells after posttransplantation cyclophosphamide. Sequencing used immunoSEQ multiplex PCR; TCRdb keeps in-frame clones, though not all of them. The table includes some 8,000 clones, roughly 90% detected once. Busulfan-fludarabine conditioning, marrow transplant, and cyclophosphamide on days +3 and +4 were administered. Study-level results: Blood and skin or GI T cell repertoires showed limited TRB overlap. Recipient CMV seropositivity and CMV reactivation strongly tracked TRB clonality.

Material: CD4+ T cells sorted from blood, obtained approximately 1,500 days after allogeneic stem cell transplant with posttransplant cyclophosphamide. The receptor was isolated from a female patient in her fifties or sixties who received an allogeneic stem cell transplant from a related donor, was CMV-positive, and had no GVHD. Some T cells may trace back to the graft donor. The chain recombines TRBV19 with TRBJ1-5; D gene unclear. This CDR3 reads CASSLGGAQHF. The CDR3 bases are TGTGCCAGTAGTCTGGGAGGAGCCCAGCATTTT.